The 13 T cell receptor beta chains given below trace back to one sample, sequenced in a study of regulatory T cells in long-lasting Graves disease. TCR beta libraries were built with iRepertoire HTBI primers and Arm-PCR of CDR3 regions. In TCRdb, the multiplex PCR reads were re-called with MiXCR into one record per CDR3 protein. This sample yields roughly 400,000 distinct CDR3 sequences, of which approximately 16% are seen a single time; 23% belongs to the top ten. Specified time point: newly diagnosed GD, antithyroid drugs for less than 3 months. The authors made the TCR library using RNA they extracted from PBMCs. These same records also appear under a second study, on T cells in Graves' hyperthyroidism and ophthalmopathy.

Material: peripheral blood mononuclear cells (PBMCs), obtained at new diagnosis, from a patient treated with antithyroid drugs. All receptors come from a woman under 30 with Graves disease.

The chain uses TRBV24-1 and TRBJ1-4; 9 bases match TRBD1. The CDR3 is 14 amino acids. CDR1 and CDR2 from the germline V gene are KGHDR and SFDVKD. J was trimmed by 5 bases and V by 4 bases; bases with no gene match: 1. CDR3 amino acids: CATSEGQGNEKLFF. In nucleotides, the CDR3 is TGTGCCACCAGTGAAGGACAGGGGAATGAAAAACTGTTTTTT.

This clonotype was seen ten or more times. V and J are TRBV5-1 and TRBJ2-3; TRBD2 aligns across 8 bases. The CDR3 extends over 16 amino acids. The ends lost 0 bases at V and 0 bases at J; junction bases unmatched: 3. Germline lookup yields CDR1 SGHRS and CDR2 YFSETQ. DNA for the CDR3: TGCGCCAGCAGCTTGGATCCTAGCGGGAGCACAGATACGCAGTATTTT. It is translated as CASSLDPSGSTDTQYF.

In this sample, this clonotype turned up many times. The chain links TRBV5-4 to TRBJ2-7; 9 bases line up with TRBD2. This CDR3 has 15 amino acids. Germline CDR1 SGHNT, CDR2 YYREEE (reference sequence). The V and J ends lost 5 bases and 3 bases, in that order; junction bases with no gene match: 9. CDR3 sequence: CASRDLPSGNYEQYF. The CDR3, as DNA: TGTGCCAGCAGGGATCTTCCTAGCGGGAACTACGAGCAGTACTTC.

The chain links TRBV7-9 to TRBJ2-1, with 15 bases that match TRBD2. The germline CDR1 and CDR2 sequences are SEHNR and FQNEAQ (reference sequence). With 5 bases clipped from V and 3 bases from J, the junction kept 8 bases outside the gene matches. CDR3 length: 18 residues. CDR3 sequence: CASSEGTSGRSGYNEQFF. Written as DNA, the CDR3 is TGTGCCAGCAGCGAAGGGACTAGCGGGAGGTCAGGCTACAATGAGCAGTTCTTC.

This clonotype occurred many times. This sequence joins TRBV27 and TRBJ1-1, with D unresolved. V dropped 3 bases and J dropped 1 base, with 6 bases sitting between them. CDR1 MNHEY and CDR2 SMNVEV come from the germline V gene (reference sequence). This CDR3 contains 13 residues. CDR3 amino acids: CASSLKANTEAFF. In nucleotides, the CDR3 is TGTGCCAGCAGTTTGAAGGCGAACACTGAAGCTTTCTTT.

The DNA of the CDR3 is TGTGCCAGCTCACCCTATTACACCGGGGAGCTGTTTTTT. This sequence encodes CASSPYYTGELFF. The chain carries TRBV18 and TRBJ2-2; unclear D gene. The CDR3 is 13 amino acids. Germline CDR1 reads KGHSH; CDR2 reads LQKENI. Trimming stripped 3 bases from V and 3 bases from J, with 5 bases between.

This clonotype showed up many times. The CDR3 loop reads CSSTGDPNEQFF. The CDR3 DNA is TGCAGCAGTACCGGGGATCCCAATGAGCAGTTCTTC. The chain links TRBV29-1 to TRBJ2-1; tentative D call: TRBD2 (5 bases). V gave up 8 bases and J gave up 6 bases, with 14 bases separating them. Germline V CDR1 and CDR2: SQVTM, ANQGSEA. This CDR3 region has 12 residues.

This clonotype was detected ten times or more. This sequence joins TRBV20-1 and TRBJ2-1, with TRBD2 matching 7 bases. The CDR3 runs 14 residues. Trimming took 8 bases from V and 0 from J; bases not matched to a gene: 7. Germline lookup yields CDR1 DFQATT and CDR2 SNEGSKA (reference sequence). The CDR3 coding sequence is TGCAGTCCCCGTCAGCGGGACTCCTACAATGAGCAGTTCTTC. This codes for CSPRQRDSYNEQFF.

The chain has TRBV29-1 and TRBJ1-1; no clear D gene. V was trimmed by 4 bases and J by 10 bases, leaving 10 bases between them. The CDR3 is made up of 10 amino acids. CDR1 and CDR2 (germline): SQVTM, ANQGSEA. The CDR3, as DNA: TGCAGCGTTGGGGCAGTGGGAGCTTTCTTT. Protein product: CSVGAVGAFF.

The sample holds many counts of this clonotype. The chain couples TRBV5-1 to TRBJ2-3; D might be TRBD2 (5 bases). CDR3 length: 15 amino acids. With 0 bases removed from V and 1 base from J, the gap between germline ends came to 9 bases. CDR1 and CDR2 from the germline V gene are SGHRS and YFSETQ. The CDR3 spells CASSLVLRGTDTQYF. CDR3 nucleotide sequence: TGCGCCAGCAGCTTGGTTTTGAGGGGCACAGATACGCAGTATTTT.

This clonotype appeared many times. The gene calls are TRBV7-9 and TRBJ2-1; TRBD2 matches 11 bases. In germline, CDR1 is SEHNR, CDR2 FQNEAQ (reference sequence). The CDR3 is 17 residues long. Trimming at V came to 2 bases and at J to 8 bases, leaving 11 bases not matched to a gene. The CDR3 DNA is TGTGCCAGCAGCTTATCCGGGACTAGCGGAAGCCCCCATGAGCAGTTCTTC. This encodes CASSLSGTSGSPHEQFF.

CDR3 DNA sequence: TGTGCCAGCACCCCTGTGGGAGGCGTGACGGGGGAGCAGTTCTTC. Protein: CASTPVGGVTGEQFF. The chain recombines TRBV28 with TRBJ2-1; perhaps TRBD2 as D (6 bases). The germline V and J ends were trimmed by 7 bases and 10 bases, with 23 bases remaining between them. Per germline, CDR1 MDHEN and CDR2 SYDVKM. The CDR3 contains 15 residues. Using reference TRBV28 and TRBJ2-1 for the parts outside the CDR3, the full variable domain is DVKVTQSSRYLVKRTGEKVFLECVQDMDHENMFWYRQDPGLGLRLIYFSYDVKMKEKGDIPEGYSVSREKKERFSLILESASTNQTSMYLCASTPVGGVTGEQFFGPGTRLTVL.

This clonotype was seen only a few times. This chain uses TRBV7-8 with TRBJ2-1; 8 bases are a match to TRBD2. Per germline, CDR1 SGHVS and CDR2 FQNEAQ. With 3 bases clipped from V and 4 bases from J, the junction kept 2 bases outside the gene matches. This CDR3 comprises 14 residues. CDR3 DNA sequence: TGTGCCAGCAGCTTTAGCGGGGCTTACAATGAGCAGTTCTTC. This translates into CASSFSGAYNEQFF.